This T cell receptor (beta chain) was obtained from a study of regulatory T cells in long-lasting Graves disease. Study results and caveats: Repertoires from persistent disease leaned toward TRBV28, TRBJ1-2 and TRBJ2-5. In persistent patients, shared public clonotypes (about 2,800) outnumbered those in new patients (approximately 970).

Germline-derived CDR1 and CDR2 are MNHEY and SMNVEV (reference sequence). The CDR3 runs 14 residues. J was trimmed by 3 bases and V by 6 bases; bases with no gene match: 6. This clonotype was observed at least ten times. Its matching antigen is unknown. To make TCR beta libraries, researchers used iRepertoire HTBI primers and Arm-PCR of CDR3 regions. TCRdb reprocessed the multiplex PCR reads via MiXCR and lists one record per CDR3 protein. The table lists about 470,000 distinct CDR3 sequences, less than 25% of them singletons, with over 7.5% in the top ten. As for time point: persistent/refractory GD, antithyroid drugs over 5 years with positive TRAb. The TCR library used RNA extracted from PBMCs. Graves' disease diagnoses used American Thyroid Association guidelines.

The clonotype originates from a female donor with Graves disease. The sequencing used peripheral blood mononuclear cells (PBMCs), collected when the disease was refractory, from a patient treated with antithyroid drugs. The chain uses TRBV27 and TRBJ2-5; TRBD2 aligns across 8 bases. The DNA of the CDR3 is TGTGCCAGCAGCTGGCTAGCGGGCGAAGAGACCCAGTACTTC. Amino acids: CASSWLAGEETQYF.